Listed below are T cell receptor beta chains from one sample, sequenced in a study of graft-versus-host responses after intestinal transplantation. Assay: immunoSEQ multiplex PCR; the TCRdb copy retains only in-frame clones and omits some. The top ten clones hold 30% to 35% of a sample with about 5,700 clones, roughly 71% of them seen once. The starting material was ileum tissue, obtained 306 days after intestinal transplant. The receptor set was obtained from a human patient who received an intestinal transplant, so some T cells may come from the graft donor. Both conserved end residues are trimmed from each CDR3. Each record gives: J gene, V gene, D gene, CDR3 protein. The D gene is left open where the match is weak.

TRBJ2-7	TRBV7-9	NA	ASSLAGVTYEQY
TRBJ2-1	TRBV5-8	NA	ASSPGTYSYNEQF
TRBJ1-4	TRBV9	NA	ASSVGGSNEKLF
TRBJ2-5	TRBV5-1	NA	ASSLGQETQY
TRBJ1-3	TRBV4-3	TRBD1	ASSQGQGAWGNTIY
TRBJ2-3	TRBV5-1	NA	ASSSTSTDTQY
TRBJ2-7	TRBV5-1	NA	ASSLGTLGAYEQY
TRBJ1-1	TRBV29-1	TRBD1	SVVETGGTEAF
TRBJ2-1	TRBV28	NA	ASSPPYFNEQF
TRBJ2-4	TRBV25-1	NA	ASSIPGTNIQY
TRBJ1-5	TRBV19	TRBD1	ASSWGQGGSNQPQH
TRBJ2-5	TRBV5-5	TRBD1	ASSGTGQETQY
TRBJ2-1	TRBV12-5	NA	ASAHPSDYNEQF
TRBJ1-5	TRBV25-1	NA	ASSEYIPGSPQH
TRBJ1-5	TRBV28	NA	ASSSPGTRPNQPQH
TRBJ2-2	TRBV7-2	NA	ASSLYFRGTGELF
TRBJ2-3	TRBV19	NA	ASSIGQLTDTQY
TRBJ1-2	TRBV15	NA	ATSRVSGINYGYT
TRBJ1-2	TRBV5-4	NA	ASSLRGANYGYT
TRBJ2-5	TRBV7-2	TRBD1	ASSSLTGVLETQY
TRBJ2-1	TRBV28	NA	ASSLRGRNTNEQF
TRBJ1-2	TRBV28	NA	ASSATDLANYGYT
TRBJ2-1	TRBV18	TRBD2	ASSPLGEASGRAGEQF
TRBJ1-1	TRBV30	NA	AWSLALLSSNTEAF
TRBJ2-3	TRBV4-1	NA	ASSQGDSSLTDTQY
TRBJ2-3	TRBV7-9	NA	ASSLRGAIVDTQY
TRBJ2-5	TRBV7-8	NA	ASSHPRTQY
TRBJ1-5	TRBV28	NA	ASTQGPQPQH
TRBJ1-4	TRBV6-5	NA	ASSYDGTTNEKLF
TRBJ1-2	TRBV7-4	NA	ASSFPGGARGYT
TRBJ1-5	TRBV6-6	NA	ASSYRAGAPQH
TRBJ2-3	TRBV4-3	NA	ASSQEAGPDTQY
TRBJ1-1	TRBV7-3	NA	ASSRQTNTEAF
TRBJ2-6	TRBV4-2	TRBD1	ASSQVEDRGPLGANVLT
TRBJ1-1	TRBV19	NA	ASSMEGRDEAF
TRBJ2-1	TRBV9	NA	ASSVDPYNEQF
TRBJ2-6	TRBV19	NA	ASSRPLPGANVLT
TRBJ2-1	TRBV5-6	NA	ASSLGGVNEQF
TRBJ1-2	TRBV10-2	NA	ATGTNYGYT
TRBJ2-7	TRBV7-2	NA	ASSQGGNEQY
TRBJ2-7	TRBV7-9	NA	ASSQMGTREQY
TRBJ2-1	TRBV7-2	TRBD2	ASSLGLAGGGNEQF
TRBJ2-2	TRBV11-3	NA	ASSRNSRVTGELF
TRBJ1-1	TRBV5-1	NA	ASSFQGQGTREAF